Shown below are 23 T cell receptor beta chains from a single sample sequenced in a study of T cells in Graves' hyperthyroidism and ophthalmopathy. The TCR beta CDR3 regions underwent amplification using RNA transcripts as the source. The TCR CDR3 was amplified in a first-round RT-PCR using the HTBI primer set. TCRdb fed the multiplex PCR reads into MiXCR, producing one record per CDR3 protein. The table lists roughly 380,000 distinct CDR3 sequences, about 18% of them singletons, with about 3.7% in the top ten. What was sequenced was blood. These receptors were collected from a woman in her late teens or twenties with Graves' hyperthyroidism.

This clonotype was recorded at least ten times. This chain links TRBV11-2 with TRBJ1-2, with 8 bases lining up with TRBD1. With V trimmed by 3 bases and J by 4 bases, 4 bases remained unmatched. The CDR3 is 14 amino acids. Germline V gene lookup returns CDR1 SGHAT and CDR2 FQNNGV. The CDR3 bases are TGTGCCAGCAGCTTTCCAGGGGGCAGCTATGGCTACACCTTC. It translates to CASSFPGGSYGYTF. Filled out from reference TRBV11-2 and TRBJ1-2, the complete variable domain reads EAGVAQSPRYKIIEKRQSVAFWCNPISGHATLYWYQQILGQGPKLLIQFQNNGVVDDSQLPKDRFSAERLKGVDSTLKIQPAKLEDSAVYLCASSFPGGSYGYTFGSGTRLTVV.

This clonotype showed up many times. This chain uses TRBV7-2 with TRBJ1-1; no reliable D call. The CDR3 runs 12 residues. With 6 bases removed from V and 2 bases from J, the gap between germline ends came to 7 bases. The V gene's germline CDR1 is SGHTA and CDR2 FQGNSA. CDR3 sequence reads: CASSLINTEAFF. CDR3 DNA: TGTGCCAGCAGTCTCATAAACACTGAAGCTTTCTTT.

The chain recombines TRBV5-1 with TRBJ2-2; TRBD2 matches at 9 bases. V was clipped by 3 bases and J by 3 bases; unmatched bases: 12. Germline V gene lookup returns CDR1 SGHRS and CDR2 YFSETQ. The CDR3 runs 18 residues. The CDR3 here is CASSWTFSSGEYTGELFF. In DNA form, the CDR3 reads TGCGCCAGCAGCTGGACATTCTCTAGCGGGGAATACACCGGGGAGCTGTTTTTT.

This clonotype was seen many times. CDR3 in amino acids: CASSFSGDGEQYF. In DNA form, the CDR3 reads TGTGCCAGCAGTTTCTCAGGGGACGGCGAGCAGTACTTC. The V and J genes are TRBV12-3 or TRBV12-4 and TRBJ2-7, with D perhaps matching TRBD1 (6 bases). The length of the CDR3 is 13 residues. V was shortened by 3 bases and J by 6 bases, with 12 bases between the two germline ends.

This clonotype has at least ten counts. The CDR3 DNA follows: TGTGCCAGCAGCTTAGGACGGGGGATCTCTGGAAACACCATATATTTT. It translates to CASSLGRGISGNTIYF. The rearrangement joins TRBV11-1 to TRBJ1-3, with D tentatively TRBD1 (5 bases). V was pared by 1 base and J by 0 bases, with 10 bases between. The CDR3 extends over 16 amino acids. Germline V gene data show CDR1 as SGHAT and CDR2 as FQDESV (reference sequence).

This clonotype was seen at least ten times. CDR3 loop: CASSLVGGWDTEAFF. In nucleotides, the CDR3 is TGTGCCAGCAGCTTAGTTGGGGGTTGGGACACTGAAGCTTTCTTT. The V call is TRBV7-8, the J call TRBJ1-1; possibly TRBD1 for D (5 bases). Germline assignment: CDR1 SGHVS and CDR2 FQNEAQ. Trimming stripped 1 base from V and 3 bases from J, with 12 bases between. The CDR3 sequence is 15 residues long.

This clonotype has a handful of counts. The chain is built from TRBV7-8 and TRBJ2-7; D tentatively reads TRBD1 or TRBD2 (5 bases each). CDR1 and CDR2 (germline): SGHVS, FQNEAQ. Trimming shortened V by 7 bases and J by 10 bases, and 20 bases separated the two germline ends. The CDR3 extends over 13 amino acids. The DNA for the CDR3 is TGTGCCAGCACCACGGGACGGACGACGGTCCAGTACTTC. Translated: CASTTGRTTVQYF.

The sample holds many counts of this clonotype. DNA for the CDR3: TGCAGCGTTGTAGATGGTTTGGCTGGAAACACCATATATTTT. Protein: CSVVDGLAGNTIYF. The rearrangement links TRBV29-1 to TRBJ1-3; no firm D call. CDR3 size: 14 residues. V was pared by 4 bases and J by 2 bases, with 12 bases between. CDR1 is SQVTM and CDR2 is ANQGSEA in the germline V gene.

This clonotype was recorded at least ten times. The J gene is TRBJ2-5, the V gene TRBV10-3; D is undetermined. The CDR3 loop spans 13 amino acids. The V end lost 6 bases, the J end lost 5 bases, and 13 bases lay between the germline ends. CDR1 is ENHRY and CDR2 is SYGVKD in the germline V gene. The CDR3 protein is CAISSGKLETQYF. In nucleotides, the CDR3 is TGTGCCATCAGCTCTGGGAAACTCGAGACCCAGTACTTC.

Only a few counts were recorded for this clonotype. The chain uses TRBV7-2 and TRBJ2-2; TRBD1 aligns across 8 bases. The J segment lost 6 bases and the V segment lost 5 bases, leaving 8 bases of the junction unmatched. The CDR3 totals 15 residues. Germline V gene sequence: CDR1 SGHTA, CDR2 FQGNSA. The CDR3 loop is CASSPRTGYSGELFF. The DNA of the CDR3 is TGTGCCAGCAGCCCCCGGACAGGGTACTCCGGGGAGCTGTTTTTT.

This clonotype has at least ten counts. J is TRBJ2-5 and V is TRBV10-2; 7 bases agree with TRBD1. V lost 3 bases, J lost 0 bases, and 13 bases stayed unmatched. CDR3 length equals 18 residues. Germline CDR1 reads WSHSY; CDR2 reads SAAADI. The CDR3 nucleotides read TGCGCCAGCAGTGACCCGGGACAGCCACCATCGTACCAAGAGACCCAGTACTTC. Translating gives CASSDPGQPPSYQETQYF.

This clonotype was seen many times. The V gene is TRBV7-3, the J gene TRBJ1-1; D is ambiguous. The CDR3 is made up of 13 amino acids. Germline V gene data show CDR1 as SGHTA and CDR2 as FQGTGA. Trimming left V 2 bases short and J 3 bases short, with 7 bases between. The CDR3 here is CASSLYVDTEAFF. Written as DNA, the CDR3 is TGTGCCAGCAGCTTATATGTGGACACTGAAGCTTTCTTT.

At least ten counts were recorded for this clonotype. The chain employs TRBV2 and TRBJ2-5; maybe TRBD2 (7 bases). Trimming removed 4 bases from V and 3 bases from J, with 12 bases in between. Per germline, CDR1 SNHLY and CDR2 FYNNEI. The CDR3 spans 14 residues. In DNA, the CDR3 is TGTGCCAGCAGTGTAGGGGGGGGCGAAGAGACCCAGTACTTC. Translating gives CASSVGGGEETQYF.

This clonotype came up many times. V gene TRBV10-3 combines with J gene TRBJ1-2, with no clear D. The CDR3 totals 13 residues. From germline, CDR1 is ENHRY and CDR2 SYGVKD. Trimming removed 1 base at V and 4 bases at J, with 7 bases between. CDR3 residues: CAISEFPSYGYTF. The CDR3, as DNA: TGTGCCATCAGTGAGTTCCCAAGCTATGGCTACACCTTC.

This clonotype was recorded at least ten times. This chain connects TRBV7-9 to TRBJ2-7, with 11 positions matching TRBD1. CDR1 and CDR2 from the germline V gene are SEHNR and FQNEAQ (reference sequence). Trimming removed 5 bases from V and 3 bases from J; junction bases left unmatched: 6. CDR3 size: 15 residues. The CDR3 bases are TGTGCCAGCAGCGACCGGGACAGGGGGGACTACGAGCAGTACTTC. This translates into CASSDRDRGDYEQYF.

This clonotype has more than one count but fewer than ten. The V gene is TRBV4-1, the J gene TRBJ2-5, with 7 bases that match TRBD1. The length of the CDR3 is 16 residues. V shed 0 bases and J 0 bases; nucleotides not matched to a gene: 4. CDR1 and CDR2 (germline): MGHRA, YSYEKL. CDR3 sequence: CASSQDRTGYQETQYF. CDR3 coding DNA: TGCGCCAGCAGCCAAGATCGGACAGGCTACCAAGAGACCCAGTACTTC.

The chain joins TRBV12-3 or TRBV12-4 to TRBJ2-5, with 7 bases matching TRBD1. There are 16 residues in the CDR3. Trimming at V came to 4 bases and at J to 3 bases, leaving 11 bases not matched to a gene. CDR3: CASSSSHRGGEETQYF. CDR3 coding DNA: TGTGCCAGCAGTTCCTCCCACAGGGGCGGCGAAGAGACCCAGTACTTC.

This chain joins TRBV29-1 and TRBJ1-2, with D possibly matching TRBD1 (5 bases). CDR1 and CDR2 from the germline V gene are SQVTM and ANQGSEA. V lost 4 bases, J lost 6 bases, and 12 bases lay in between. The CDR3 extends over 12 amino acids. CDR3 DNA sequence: TGCAGCGTTGTAACGCAGGGACATGGCTACACCTTC. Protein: CSVVTQGHGYTF. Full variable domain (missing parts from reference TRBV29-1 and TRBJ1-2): SAVISQKPSRDICQRGTSLTIQCQVDSQVTMMFWYRQQPGQSLTLIATANQGSEATYESGFVIDKFPISRPNLTFSTLTVSNMSPEDSSIYLCSVVTQGHGYTFGSGTRLTVV.

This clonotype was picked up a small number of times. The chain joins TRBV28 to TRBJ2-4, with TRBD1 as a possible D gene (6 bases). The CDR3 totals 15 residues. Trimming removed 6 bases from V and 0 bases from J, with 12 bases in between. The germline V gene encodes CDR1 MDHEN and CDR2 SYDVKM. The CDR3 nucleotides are TGTGCCAGCAGGGCTGGGGGCCTAGCCAAAAACATTCAGTACTTC. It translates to CASRAGGLAKNIQYF.

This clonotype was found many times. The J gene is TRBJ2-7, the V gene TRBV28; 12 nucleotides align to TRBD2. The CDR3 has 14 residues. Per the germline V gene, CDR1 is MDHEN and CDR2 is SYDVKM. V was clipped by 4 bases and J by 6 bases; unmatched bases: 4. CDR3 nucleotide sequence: TGTGCCAGCAGTTGGAGACTAGCGGGGGTCGAGCAGTACTTC. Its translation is CASSWRLAGVEQYF.

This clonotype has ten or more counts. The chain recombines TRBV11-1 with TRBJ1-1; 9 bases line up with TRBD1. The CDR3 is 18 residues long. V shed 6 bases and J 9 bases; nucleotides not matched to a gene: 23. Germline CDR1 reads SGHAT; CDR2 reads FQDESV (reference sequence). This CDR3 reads CASSRRDRDSHPWGKAFF. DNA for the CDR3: TGTGCCAGCAGTCGGCGGGACAGGGATAGTCATCCTTGGGGAAAAGCTTTCTTT.

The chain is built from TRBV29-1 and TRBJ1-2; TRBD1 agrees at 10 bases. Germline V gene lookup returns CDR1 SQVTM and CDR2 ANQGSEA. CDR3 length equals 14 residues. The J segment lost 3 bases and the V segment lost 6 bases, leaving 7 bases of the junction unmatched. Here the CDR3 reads CSVDTGTGDYGYTF. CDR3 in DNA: TGCAGCGTAGACACCGGGACAGGGGACTATGGCTACACCTTC.

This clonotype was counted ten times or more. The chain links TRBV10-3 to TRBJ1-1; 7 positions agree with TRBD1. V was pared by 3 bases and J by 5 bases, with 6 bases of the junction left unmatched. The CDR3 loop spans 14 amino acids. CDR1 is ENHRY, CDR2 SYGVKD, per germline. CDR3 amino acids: CAISEQGRGTEAFF. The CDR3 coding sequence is TGTGCCATCAGTGAACAGGGGAGGGGGACTGAAGCTTTCTTT.